These T cell receptor beta chains were read from a single sample in a study of OX40 agonist ivuxolimab in advanced cancers. Data came from immunoSEQ multiplex PCR; TCRdb stores just in-frame clones and leaves some out. Of approximately 44,000 clones in the sample, around 80% are singletons; the top ten hold 2% to 3%. The sequences come from CD4+ or CD8+ T cells sorted from blood, collected in a trial of the OX40 agonist ivuxolimab. The receptor set was obtained from an adult with an advanced solid tumor such as melanoma, head and neck, liver or kidney cancer. Each CDR3 is given with its conserved first and last residue. The order of the fields is CDR3 length, clone size, D gene, J gene, V gene, CDR3 DNA, CDR3 protein. The D gene is left open where the match is weak. Size values are once, few and many counts, or a class for expanded clones, and some rows have none.

18	-	TRBD1	TRBJ2-6	TRBV4-1	TGCGCCAGCAGCTTGGGGACAGAGATTTACTCTGGGGCCAACGTCCTGACTTTC	CASSLGTEIYSGANVLTF
14	-	-	TRBJ1-6	TRBV2	TGTGCCAGCAGTAGCAGCCCCTATAATTCACCCCTCCACTTT	CASSSSPYNSPLHF
15	-	-	TRBJ2-5	TRBV2	TGTGCCAGCAGCCCAGGCCAAGGGGTTAGTCAGACCCAGTACTTC	CASSPGQGVSQTQYF
17	-	-	TRBJ2-3	TRBV5-6	TGTGCCAGCAGCTTGGAGGGGCCAATACCTAGCACAGATACGCAGTATTTT	CASSLEGPIPSTDTQYF
15	-	-	TRBJ2-7	TRBV4-2	TGTGCCAGCAGCCTCTCGAGGGATCCTCGGGGCGAGCAGTACTTC	CASSLSRDPRGEQYF
18	-	-	TRBJ2-3	TRBV14	TGTGCCAGCAGCAACCTCGTGCGGGGTTCAGGGCTCACAGATACGCAGTATTTT	CASSNLVRGSGLTDTQYF
9	-	-	TRBJ1-1	TRBV7-6	TGTGCCAGCAGCCGGGAAGCTTTCTTT	CASSREAFF
15	-	-	TRBJ2-6	TRBV9	TGTGCCAGCAGCGTATACGGGACTGGGGCCAACGTCCTGACTTTC	CASSVYGTGANVLTF
15	-	TRBD2	TRBJ2-1	TRBV9	TGTGCCAGCAGCCTGCGACTAGCGGGAGGGCCGGAGCAGTTCTTC	CASSLRLAGGPEQFF
15	-	-	TRBJ1-2	TRBV7-4	TGTGCCAGCAGCTTAGAGGGCACGCAGGGCTCTGGCTACACCTTC	CASSLEGTQGSGYTF
12	few	-	TRBJ1-1	TRBV19	TGTGCCAGTAGTCTTATGAACACTGAAGCTTTCTTT	CASSLMNTEAFF
15	-	-	TRBJ1-6	TRBV5-8	TGTGCCAGCAGCTTGGAGGGAGGGGTTTATTCACCCCTCCACTTT	CASSLEGGVYSPLHF
14	-	-	TRBJ2-7	TRBV29-1	TGCAGCGTTGAAGGACAGGCCGACTCCTACGAGCAGTACTTC	CSVEGQADSYEQYF
10	-	-	TRBJ1-2	TRBV20-1	TGCAGTGCTGGCAGGGGCGGCTACACCTTC	CSAGRGGYTF
15	-	-	TRBJ2-1	TRBV15	TGTGCCACCAGCAGAGAGGCGGGGGCCCTCAATGAGCAGTTCTTC	CATSREAGALNEQFF
14	-	-	TRBJ1-2	TRBV6-5	TGTGCCAGCAGTTACTCGGGGGGGGTTGAGGGCTACACCTTC	CASSYSGGVEGYTF
12	-	TRBD2	TRBJ2-5	TRBV29-1	TGCAGCGTTGAGGCGGGAGGAGAGACCCAGTACTTC	CSVEAGGETQYF
16	-	-	TRBJ2-1	TRBV5-1	TGCGCCAGCAGCTCTGATCTTACTCGGTTTCAGAGTGAGCAGTTCTTC	CASSSDLTRFQSEQFF
12	-	-	TRBJ2-5	TRBV9	TGTGCCAGCAGCGTAGGAGGTGAGACCCAGTACTTC	CASSVGGETQYF
13	-	-	TRBJ2-7	TRBV7-9	TGTGCCAGCAGCTTAGCGGACCCCTACGAGCAGTACTTC	CASSLADPYEQYF
15	-	TRBD1	TRBJ1-6	TRBV6-5	TGTGCCAGCAGTTCCGACAGGGGTCTGGGGTCACCCCTCCACTTT	CASSSDRGLGSPLHF
13	-	-	TRBJ1-1	TRBV7-9	TGTGCCAGCACTCCGACGGTGAACACTGAAGCTTTCTTT	CASTPTVNTEAFF
13	-	-	TRBJ2-5	TRBV12-5	TGTGCTAGTGGTATCCGGGATTTAGGGGAGCAGTACTTC	CASGIRDLGEQYF
18	-	TRBD2	TRBJ2-3	TRBV5-6	TGTGCCAGCAGCTTGGCGGCGGGGGTTCCTCTGGGCACAGATACGCAGTATTTT	CASSLAAGVPLGTDTQYF
14	-	-	TRBJ1-1	TRBV7-9	TGTGCCAGCAGTCAACTGACAGGGAACACTGAAGCTTTCTTT	CASSQLTGNTEAFF
15	once	-	TRBJ1-1	TRBV5-1	TGCGCCAGCAGCGAAAGGGGGGGTATAAACACTGAAGCTTTCTTT	CASSERGGINTEAFF